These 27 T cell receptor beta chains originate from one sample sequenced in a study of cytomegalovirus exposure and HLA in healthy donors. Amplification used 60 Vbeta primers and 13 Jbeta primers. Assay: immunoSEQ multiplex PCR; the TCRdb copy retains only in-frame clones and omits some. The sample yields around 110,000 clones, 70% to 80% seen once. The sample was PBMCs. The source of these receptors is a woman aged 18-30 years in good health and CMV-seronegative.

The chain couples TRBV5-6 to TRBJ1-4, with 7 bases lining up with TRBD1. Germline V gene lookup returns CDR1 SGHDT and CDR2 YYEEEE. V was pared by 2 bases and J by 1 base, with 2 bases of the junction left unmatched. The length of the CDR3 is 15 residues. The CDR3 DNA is TGTGCCAGCAGCTTAACAGGGGAAACTAATGAAAAACTGTTTTTT. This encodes CASSLTGETNEKLFF.

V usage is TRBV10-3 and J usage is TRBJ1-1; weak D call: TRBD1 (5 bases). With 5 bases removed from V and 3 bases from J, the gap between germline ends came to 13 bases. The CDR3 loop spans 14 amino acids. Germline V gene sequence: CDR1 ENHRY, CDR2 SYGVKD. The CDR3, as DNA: TGTGCCATCAGTTGGGGGGGGAGGGACACTGAAGCTTTCTTT. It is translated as CAISWGGRDTEAFF.

This chain's CDR3 is CASSSGTTSEKLFF. The CDR3 nucleotides read TGTGCCAGCAGCTCCGGGACAACGAGCGAAAAACTGTTTTTT. The chain employs TRBV7-9 and TRBJ1-4, with a weak D call TRBD1 (6 bases). V was shortened by 4 bases and J by 8 bases, with 14 bases between the two germline ends. The CDR3 length is 14 residues. CDR1 is SEHNR and CDR2 is FQNEAQ in the germline V gene (reference sequence).

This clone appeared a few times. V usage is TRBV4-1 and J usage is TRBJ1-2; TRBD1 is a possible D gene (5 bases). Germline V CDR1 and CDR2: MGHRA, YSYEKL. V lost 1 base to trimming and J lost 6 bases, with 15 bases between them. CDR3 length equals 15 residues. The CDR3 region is CASSQVDEGLNGYTF. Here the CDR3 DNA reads TGCGCCAGCAGCCAAGTAGATGAGGGACTGAATGGCTACACCTTC.

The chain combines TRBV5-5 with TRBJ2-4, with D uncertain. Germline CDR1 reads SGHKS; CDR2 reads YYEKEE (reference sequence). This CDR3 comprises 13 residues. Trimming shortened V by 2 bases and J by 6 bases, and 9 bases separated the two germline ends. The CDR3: CASSFSTGNIQYF. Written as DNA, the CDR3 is TGTGCCAGCAGCTTTTCTACCGGAAACATTCAGTACTTC.

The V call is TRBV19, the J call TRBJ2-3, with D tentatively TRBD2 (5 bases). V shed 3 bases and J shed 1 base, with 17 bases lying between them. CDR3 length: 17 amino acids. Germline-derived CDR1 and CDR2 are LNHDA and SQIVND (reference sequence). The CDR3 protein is CASSINVRGLRTDTQYF. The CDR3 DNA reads TGTGCCAGTAGTATTAATGTTCGGGGTTTGCGCACAGATACGCAGTATTTT.

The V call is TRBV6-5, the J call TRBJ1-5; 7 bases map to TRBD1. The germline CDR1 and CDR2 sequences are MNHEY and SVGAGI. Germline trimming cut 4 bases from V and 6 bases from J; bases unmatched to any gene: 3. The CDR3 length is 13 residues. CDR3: CASSSRGRQPQHF. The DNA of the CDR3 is TGTGCCAGCAGTTCAAGGGGGCGTCAGCCCCAGCATTTT.

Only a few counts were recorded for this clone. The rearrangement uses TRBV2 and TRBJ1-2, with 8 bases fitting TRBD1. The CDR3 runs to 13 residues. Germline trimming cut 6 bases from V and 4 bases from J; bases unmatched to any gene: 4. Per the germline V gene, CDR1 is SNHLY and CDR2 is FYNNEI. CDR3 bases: TGTGCCAGCAGGCAGGGGGCGGGCTATGGCTACACCTTC. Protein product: CASRQGAGYGYTF.

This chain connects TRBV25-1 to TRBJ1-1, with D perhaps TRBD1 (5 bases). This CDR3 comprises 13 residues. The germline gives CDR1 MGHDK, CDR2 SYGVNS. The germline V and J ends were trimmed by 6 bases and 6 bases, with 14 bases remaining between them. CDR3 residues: CASRGVGGAEAFF. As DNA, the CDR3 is TGTGCCAGCAGAGGGGTCGGAGGGGCTGAAGCTTTCTTT.

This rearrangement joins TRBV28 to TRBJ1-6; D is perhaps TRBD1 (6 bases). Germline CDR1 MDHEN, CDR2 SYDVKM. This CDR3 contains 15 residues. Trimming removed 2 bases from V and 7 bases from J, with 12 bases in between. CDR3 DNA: TGTGCCAGCAGTTTAGGAGCAGGGGTGAATTCACCCCTCCACTTT. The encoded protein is CASSLGAGVNSPLHF.

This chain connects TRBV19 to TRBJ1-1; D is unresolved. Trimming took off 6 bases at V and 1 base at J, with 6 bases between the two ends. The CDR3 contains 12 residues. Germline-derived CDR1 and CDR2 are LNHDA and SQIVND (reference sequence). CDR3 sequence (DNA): TGTGCCAGTAGGCCAGGGAACACTGAAGCTTTCTTT. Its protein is CASRPGNTEAFF.

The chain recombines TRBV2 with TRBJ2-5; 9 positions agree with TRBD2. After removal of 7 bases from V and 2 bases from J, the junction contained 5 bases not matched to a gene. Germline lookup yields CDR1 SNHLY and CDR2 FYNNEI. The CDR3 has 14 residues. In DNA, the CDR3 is TGTGCCAGCACCCGGACTAGCGCACAAGAGACCCAGTACTTC. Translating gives CASTRTSAQETQYF.

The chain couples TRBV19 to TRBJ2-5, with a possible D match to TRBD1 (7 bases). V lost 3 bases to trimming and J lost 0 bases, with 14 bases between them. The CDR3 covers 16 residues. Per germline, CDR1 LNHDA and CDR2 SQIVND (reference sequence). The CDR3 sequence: CASSIGGTANQETQYF. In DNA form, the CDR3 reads TGTGCCAGTAGTATTGGAGGGACAGCAAACCAAGAGACCCAGTACTTC.

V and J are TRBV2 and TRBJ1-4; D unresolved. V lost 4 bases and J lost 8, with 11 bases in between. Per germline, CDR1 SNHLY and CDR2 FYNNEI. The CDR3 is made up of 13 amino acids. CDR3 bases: TGTGCCAGCAGTGCCAGGAGCGGCGAAAAACTGTTTTTT. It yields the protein CASSARSGEKLFF.

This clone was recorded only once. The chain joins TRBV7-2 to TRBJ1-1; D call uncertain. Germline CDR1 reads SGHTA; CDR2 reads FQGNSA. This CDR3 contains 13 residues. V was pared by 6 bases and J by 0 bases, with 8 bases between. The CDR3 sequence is CASRQNMNTEAFF. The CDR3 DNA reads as TGTGCCAGCAGGCAAAACATGAACACTGAAGCTTTCTTT.

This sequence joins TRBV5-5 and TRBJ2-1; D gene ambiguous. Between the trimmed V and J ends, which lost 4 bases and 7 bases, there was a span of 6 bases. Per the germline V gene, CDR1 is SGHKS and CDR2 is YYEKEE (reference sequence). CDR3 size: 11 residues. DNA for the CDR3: TGTGCCAGCAGCGCCGCGAATGAGCAGTTCTTC. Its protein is CASSAANEQFF.

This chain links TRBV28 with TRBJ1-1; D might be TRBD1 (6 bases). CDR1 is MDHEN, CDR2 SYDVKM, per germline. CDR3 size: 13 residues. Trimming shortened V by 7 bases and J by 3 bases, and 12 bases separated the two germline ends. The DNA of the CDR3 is TGTGCCAGCATGGAGGGGGGGGACACTGAAGCTTTCTTT. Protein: CASMEGGDTEAFF. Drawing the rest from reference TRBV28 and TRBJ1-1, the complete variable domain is DVKVTQSSRYLVKRTGEKVFLECVQDMDHENMFWYRQDPGLGLRLIYFSYDVKMKEKGDIPEGYSVSREKKERFSLILESASTNQTSMYLCASMEGGDTEAFFGQGTRLTVV.

CDR3 sequence reads: CASRPDSQETQYF. CDR3 DNA sequence: TGTGCCAGCAGACCGGACAGTCAAGAGACCCAGTACTTC. The rearrangement links TRBV2 to TRBJ2-5, with D possibly being TRBD1 (6 bases). The CDR3 length is 13 residues. CDR1 is SNHLY, CDR2 FYNNEI, per germline. Between the trimmed V and J ends, which lost 6 bases and 2 bases, there was a span of 10 bases.

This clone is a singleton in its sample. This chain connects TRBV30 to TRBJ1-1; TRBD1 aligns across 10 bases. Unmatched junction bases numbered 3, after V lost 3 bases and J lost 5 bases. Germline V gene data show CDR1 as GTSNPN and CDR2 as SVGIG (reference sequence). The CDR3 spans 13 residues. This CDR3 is CAWSGQGGTEAFF. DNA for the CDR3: TGTGCCTGGAGCGGACAGGGGGGGACTGAAGCTTTCTTT.

DNA for the CDR3: TGCGCCAGCAGCCAGGGGACGGTGGATGGCTACACCTTC. Translating it yields CASSQGTVDGYTF. The gene calls are TRBV5-1 and TRBJ1-2; a possible D gene is TRBD1 (6 bases). CDR3 size: 13 residues. V was clipped by 4 bases and J by 6 bases, with 13 bases between them. The germline gives CDR1 SGHRS, CDR2 YFSETQ. Using reference TRBV5-1 and TRBJ1-2 for the parts outside the CDR3, the full variable domain is KAGVTQTPRYLIKTRGQQVTLSCSPISGHRSVSWYQQTPGQGLQFLFEYFSETQRNKGNFPGRFSGRQFSNSRSEMNVSTLELGDSALYLCASSQGTVDGYTFGSGTRLTVV.

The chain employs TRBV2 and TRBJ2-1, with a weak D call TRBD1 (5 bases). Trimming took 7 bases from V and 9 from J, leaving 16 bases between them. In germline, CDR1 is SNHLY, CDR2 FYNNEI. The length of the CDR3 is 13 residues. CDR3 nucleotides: TGTGCCAGCACCACCTTGGGGCCTGGTGAGCAGTTCTTC. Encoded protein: CASTTLGPGEQFF.

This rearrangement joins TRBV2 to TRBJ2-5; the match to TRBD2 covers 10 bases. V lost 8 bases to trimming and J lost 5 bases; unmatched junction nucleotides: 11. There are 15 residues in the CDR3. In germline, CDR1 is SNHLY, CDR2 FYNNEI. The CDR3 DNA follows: TGTGCCAGCGAGGGGCTAGCGGGGGACTGGGAGACCCAGTACTTC. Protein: CASEGLAGDWETQYF.

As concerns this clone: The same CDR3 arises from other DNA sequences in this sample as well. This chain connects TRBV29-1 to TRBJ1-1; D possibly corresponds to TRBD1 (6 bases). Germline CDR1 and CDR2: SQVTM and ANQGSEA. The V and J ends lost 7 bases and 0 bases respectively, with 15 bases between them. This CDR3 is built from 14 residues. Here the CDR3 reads CSARGAGVNTEAFF. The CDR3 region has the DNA TGCAGCGCCAGGGGAGCGGGGGTGAACACTGAAGCTTTCTTT.

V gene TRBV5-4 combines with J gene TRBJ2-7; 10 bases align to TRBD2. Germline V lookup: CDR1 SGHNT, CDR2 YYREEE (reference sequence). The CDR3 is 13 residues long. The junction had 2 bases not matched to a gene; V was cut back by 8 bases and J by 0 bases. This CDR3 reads CASTSGASYEQYF. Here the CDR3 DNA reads TGTGCCAGTACTAGCGGGGCCTCCTACGAGCAGTACTTC.

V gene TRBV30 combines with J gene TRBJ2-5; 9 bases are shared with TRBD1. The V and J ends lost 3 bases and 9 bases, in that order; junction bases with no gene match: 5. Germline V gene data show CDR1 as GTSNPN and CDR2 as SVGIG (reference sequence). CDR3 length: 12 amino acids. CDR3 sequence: CAWRGQGLAQYF. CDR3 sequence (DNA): TGTGCCTGGAGGGGACAGGGTTTGGCCCAGTACTTC.

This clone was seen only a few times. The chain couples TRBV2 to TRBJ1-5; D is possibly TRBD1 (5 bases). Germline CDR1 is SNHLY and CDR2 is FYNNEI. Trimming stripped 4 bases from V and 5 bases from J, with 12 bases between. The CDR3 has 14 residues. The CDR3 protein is CASSVRTSDQPQHF. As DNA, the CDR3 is TGTGCCAGCAGTGTAAGGACAAGTGATCAGCCCCAGCATTTT. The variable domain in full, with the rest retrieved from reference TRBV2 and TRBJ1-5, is EPEVTQTPSHQVTQMGQEVILRCVPISNHLYFYWYRQILGQKVEFLVSFYNNEISEKSEIFDDQFSVERPDGSNFTLKIRSTKLEDSAMYFCASSVRTSDQPQHFGDGTRLSIL.

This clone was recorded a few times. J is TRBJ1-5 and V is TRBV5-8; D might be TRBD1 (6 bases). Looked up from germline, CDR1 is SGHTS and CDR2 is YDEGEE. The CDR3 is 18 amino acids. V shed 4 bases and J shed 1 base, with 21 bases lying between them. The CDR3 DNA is TGTGCCAGCAGCGGGGGGGCGGGTATTCGGGGGAGCAATCAGCCCCAGCATTTT. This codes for CASSGGAGIRGSNQPQHF.